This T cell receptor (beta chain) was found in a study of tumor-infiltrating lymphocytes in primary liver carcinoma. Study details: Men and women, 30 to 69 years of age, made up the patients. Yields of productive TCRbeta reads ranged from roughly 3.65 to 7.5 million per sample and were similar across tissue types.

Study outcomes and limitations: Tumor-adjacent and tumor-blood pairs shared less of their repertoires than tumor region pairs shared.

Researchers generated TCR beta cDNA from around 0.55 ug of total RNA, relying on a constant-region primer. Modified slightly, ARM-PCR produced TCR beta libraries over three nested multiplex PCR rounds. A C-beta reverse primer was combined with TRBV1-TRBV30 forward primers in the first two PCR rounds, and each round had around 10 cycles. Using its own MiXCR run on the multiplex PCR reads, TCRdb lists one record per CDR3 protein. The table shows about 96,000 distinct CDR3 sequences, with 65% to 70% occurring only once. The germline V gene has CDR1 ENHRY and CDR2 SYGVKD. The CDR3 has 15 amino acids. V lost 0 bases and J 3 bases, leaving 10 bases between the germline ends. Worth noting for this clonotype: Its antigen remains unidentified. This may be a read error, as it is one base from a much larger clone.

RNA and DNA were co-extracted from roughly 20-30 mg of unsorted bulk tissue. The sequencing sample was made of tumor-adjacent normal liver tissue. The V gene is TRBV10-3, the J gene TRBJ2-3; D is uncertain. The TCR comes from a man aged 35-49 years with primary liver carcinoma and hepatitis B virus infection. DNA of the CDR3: TGTGCCATCAGTGAGTCCGAGATTTCGACAGATACGCAGTATTTT. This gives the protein CAISESEISTDTQYF.